This entry describes one TCR beta chain. Its specificity is not known. The data derive from a study of blood T cells in healthy people across ages. Overall study findings and caveats: Estimated diversity that came from one million T cells was considered an underestimate.

Healthy Caucasian individuals from Russia aged roughly 6 to 90 served as donors. PBMCs, at least 7 million per sample, were isolated. Through a sample-barcoded 5' primer and a J-beta primer mix, a second PCR was run for about 6 to 11 cycles. The template-switch adaptor, which had 12 random nucleotides, put a tag on each cDNA molecule. MiXCR, applied by TCRdb to the 5' RACE reads, yields one record per CDR3 protein. The sample carries 600,000 or so distinct CDR3 sequences, under 30% recorded once. This TCR derives from a woman at least 80 years old in good health. The sample consisted of blood.

The DNA of the CDR3 is TGCGCCAGCAGCTTAGGGACAGGCTACTACGAGCAGTACTTC. Translating gives CASSLGTGYYEQYF. The rearrangement uses TRBV5-1 and TRBJ2-7, with 8 bases identical to TRBD1. The CDR3 has 14 residues. Per the germline V gene, CDR1 is SGHRS and CDR2 is YFSETQ. The ends lost 2 bases at V and 3 bases at J; junction bases unmatched: 4.